The sequence of this T cell receptor beta chain was determined in a study of cytomegalovirus exposure and HLA in healthy donors. This PCR relied on a set of 60 Vbeta primers and 13 Jbeta primers. Clones were sequenced by immunoSEQ multiplex PCR, and TCRdb holds only the in-frame ones, with some missing. The sample includes about 150,000 clones, about 8.9% seen only once; the top ten take 1.5% to 2%. Germline V gene data show CDR1 as KGHSH and CDR2 as LQKENI. The CDR3 sequence is 14 residues long. V was pared by 6 bases and J by 6 bases, with 18 bases between. Input material: PBMCs. This clonotype originated in a man aged 45 to 65 in good health and CMV-seronegative. The chain is built from TRBV18 and TRBJ2-7; maybe TRBD1 (6 bases). The CDR3 coding sequence is TGTGCCAGCTCCCCGGACAGCTCTTCCGTCGAGCAGTACTTC. This codes for CASSPDSSSVEQYF.